The present entry profiles one TCR beta chain with its context. These data belong to a study of cytotoxic CD8 clonotypes in ibrutinib-treated CLL. V dropped 5 bases and J dropped 5; count of bases not matched to a gene: 2. CDR3 length: 13 residues. CDR1 is SGHRS, CDR2 YFSETQ, per germline. The source of roughly 2.1 micrograms of genomic DNA for TCR beta libraries was cryopreserved PBMCs. Profiled with immunoSEQ multiplex PCR; TCRdb holds only in-frame clones, not every one. Of 250,000 to 350,000 clones in the sample, roughly 76% were seen once. The source is a human donor with chronic lymphocytic leukemia. Sequenced here: PBMCs, sampled at disease progression, from a patient treated with ibrutinib. The rearrangement joins TRBV5-1 to TRBJ2-1; TRBD1 matches 9 bases. DNA for the CDR3: TGCGCCAGCAGTGGACAGGGGAACAATGAGCAGTTCTTC. The encoded protein is CASSGQGNNEQFF.